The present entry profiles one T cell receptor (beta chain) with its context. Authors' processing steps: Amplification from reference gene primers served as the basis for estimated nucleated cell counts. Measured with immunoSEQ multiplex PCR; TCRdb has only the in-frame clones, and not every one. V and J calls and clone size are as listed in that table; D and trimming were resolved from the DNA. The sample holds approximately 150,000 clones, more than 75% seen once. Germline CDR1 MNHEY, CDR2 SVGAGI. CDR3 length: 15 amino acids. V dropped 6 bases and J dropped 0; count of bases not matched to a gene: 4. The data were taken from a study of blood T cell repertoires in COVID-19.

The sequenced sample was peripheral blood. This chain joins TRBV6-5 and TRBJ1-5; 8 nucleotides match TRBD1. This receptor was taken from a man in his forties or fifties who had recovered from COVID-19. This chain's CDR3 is CASSRGRYSNQPQHF. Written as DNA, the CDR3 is TGTGCCAGCAGCAGGGGGCGTTATAGCAATCAGCCCCAGCATTTT.